The 10 T cell receptor beta chains below come from one sample, sequenced in a study of T cell repertoires in cytomegalovirus infection. From the reads, TCRdb called clonotypes with MiXCR, one entry per CDR3 protein. The data show 450,000 to 650,000 distinct CDR3 sequences, about a quarter seen once. The sequenced material came from PBMCs. The receptors originated from a human donor in good health (CMV status not recorded). Some clones in this sample may be carry-over from other donors' samples.

This sequence joins TRBV19 and TRBJ2-7, with TRBD2 identical over 8 bases. The V segment lost 3 bases and the J segment 2 bases; nucleotides outside the gene matches: 12. The CDR3 is 17 amino acids. CDR1 and CDR2 from the germline V gene are LNHDA and SQIVND (reference sequence). CDR3: CASSIHPVDGRAYEQYV. The DNA of the CDR3 is TGTGCCAGTAGTATCCACCCCGTGGACGGGAGGGCCTACGAGCAGTACGTC.

This clonotype was observed many times. The CDR3 reads CASSFGATATYEQYF. CDR3 bases: TGTGCCAGCAGCTTTGGGGCGACAGCCACCTACGAGCAGTACTTC. The chain has TRBV7-2 and TRBJ2-7, with TRBD1 as a possible D gene (5 bases). The CDR3 consists of 15 residues. V was clipped by 3 bases and J by 2 bases, with 14 bases between them. Germline assignment: CDR1 SGHTA and CDR2 FQGNSA.

The chain has TRBV28 and TRBJ2-7, with TRBD1 as a possible D gene (5 bases). The length of the CDR3 is 13 residues. V dropped 5 bases and J dropped 11 bases, with 19 bases sitting between them. From germline, CDR1 is MDHEN and CDR2 SYDVKM. The CDR3 DNA is TGTGCCAGCAGTACTTCTTGGGGCCGTAAGGAGTACTTC. This translates into CASSTSWGRKEYF.

This clonotype was recorded at least ten times. V usage is TRBV7-2 and J usage is TRBJ1-5; possibly TRBD1 for D (5 bases). The V end was cut by 5 bases, the J end by 7 bases, with 12 bases between. The CDR3 length is 13 residues. Germline V gene data show CDR1 as SGHTA and CDR2 as FQGNSA. The CDR3 spells CASSPQGRQPQHF. CDR3 nucleotide sequence: TGTGCCAGCAGCCCCCAGGGTAGGCAGCCCCAGCATTTT.

This rearrangement joins TRBV9 to TRBJ1-4, with 11 bases aligning to TRBD1. Germline loops: CDR1 SGDLS, CDR2 YYNGEE. The CDR3 covers 15 residues. V was pared by 1 base and J by 6 bases, with 2 bases of the junction left unmatched. The DNA for the CDR3 is TGTGCCAGCAGCGTAAGGGGACAGGGGGATGAAAAACTGTTTTTT. Amino acids: CASSVRGQGDEKLFF. Drawing the rest from reference TRBV9 and TRBJ1-4, the complete variable domain is DSGVTQTPKHLITATGQRVTLRCSPRSGDLSVYWYQQSLDQGLQFLIQYYNGEERAKGNILERFSAQQFPDLHSELNLSSLELGDSALYFCASSVRGQGDEKLFFGSGTQLSVL.

V and J are TRBV10-1 and TRBJ2-3, with unresolved D. V was pared by 1 base and J by 2 bases, with 10 bases between. From germline, CDR1 is WNHNN and CDR2 SYGVQD (reference sequence). The CDR3 has 15 residues. CDR3 protein: CASSEWGASTDTQYF. DNA of the CDR3: TGCGCCAGCAGTGAGTGGGGTGCTTCCACAGATACGCAGTATTTT.

Only a few counts were recorded for this clonotype. The chain recombines TRBV6-2 or TRBV6-3 with TRBJ2-7; no reliable D call. Germline V gene data show CDR1 as MNHEY and CDR2 as SVGEGT. The CDR3 spans 12 residues. Trimming left V 7 bases short and J 2 bases short, with 9 bases between. This CDR3 reads CASTYGAYEQYF. CDR3 nucleotides: TGTGCCAGCACCTACGGTGCCTACGAGCAGTACTTC.

This clonotype was counted once. This chain links TRBV6-4 with TRBJ2-6, with TRBD1 matching 7 bases. J lost 1 base, V lost 2 bases, and 8 bases had no gene match. Germline V gene sequence: CDR1 MRHNA, CDR2 SNTAGT. The CDR3 covers 18 residues. Here the CDR3 DNA reads TGTGCCAGCAGTGACCCAGACGGGACAGCATCTGGGGCCAACGTCCTGACTTTC. This gives the protein CASSDPDGTASGANVLTF.

The V gene is TRBV27, the J gene TRBJ2-7, with 10 bases identical to TRBD2. The CDR3 is 18 residues long. V lost 5 bases and J lost 0; bases outside the gene matches: 13. The germline V gene encodes CDR1 MNHEY and CDR2 SMNVEV (reference sequence). CDR3 coding DNA: TGTGCCAGCAGTCCCCTTGACATACTAGCGGGAATCTCCTACGAGCAGTACTTC. Its translation is CASSPLDILAGISYEQYF.

The chain is built from TRBV14 and TRBJ1-2; 9 bases align to TRBD1. The CDR3 has 15 amino acids. CDR1 is SGHDN and CDR2 is FVKESK in the germline V gene. V shed 6 bases and J 2 bases; nucleotides not matched to a gene: 7. The DNA of the CDR3 is TGTGCCAGCAGACGGACAGGGGAGCGGAACTATGGCTACACCTTC. Amino acids: CASRRTGERNYGYTF.